Below, one TCR beta chain is given with its context. Its antigen remains unidentified. This entry comes from a study of shared clonotypes between healthy human individuals. CDR1 is SNHLY and CDR2 is FYNNEI in the germline V gene. With V trimmed by 7 bases and J by 4 bases, 17 bases remained unmatched. This CDR3 contains 17 residues. Study results and limitations: Shared clonotypes: about 5% naive CD4, under 4% naive CD8, less than 2.5% memory CD4, more than 0.3% memory CD8. A generally larger estimated richness was seen in naive subsets than in memory subsets. The study found lower generation probabilities in non-shared clonotypes than in those shared by all four donors.

In the naive CD8 group, cells lacked CD45RO and were positively selected for CCR7, so terminally differentiated effector memory CD45RA+ cells were left out. All of the donors resided in Nashville, Tennessee, and each was a Caucasian adult. Repertoires were generated with immunoSEQ multiplex PCR, while TCRdb's copy carries only in-frame clones and drops some. This sample has around 1.9 million clones, with approximately 92% found just once. The sequence derives from a man between 18 and 35 years old in good health. Some clones in this sample may be carry-over from other donors' samples. The chain uses TRBV2 and TRBJ2-3, with 7 bases lining up with TRBD2. Input material: naive CD8+ T cells from PBMCs. The CDR3 nucleotides read TGTGCCAGCACGTCCGCTCCGCGACTAGCTATTTCAGATACGCAGTATTTT. This encodes CASTSAPRLAISDTQYF.